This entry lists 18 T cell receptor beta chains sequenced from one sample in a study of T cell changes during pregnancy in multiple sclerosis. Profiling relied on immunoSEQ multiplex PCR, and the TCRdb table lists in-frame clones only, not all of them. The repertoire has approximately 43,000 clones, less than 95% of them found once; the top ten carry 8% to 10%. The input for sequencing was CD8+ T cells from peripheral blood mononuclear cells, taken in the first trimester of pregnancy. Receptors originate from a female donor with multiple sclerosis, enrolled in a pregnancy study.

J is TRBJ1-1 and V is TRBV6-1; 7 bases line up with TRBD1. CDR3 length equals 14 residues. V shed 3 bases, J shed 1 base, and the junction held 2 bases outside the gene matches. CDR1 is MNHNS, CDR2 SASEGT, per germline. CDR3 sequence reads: CASSDGTENTEAFF. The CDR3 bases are TGTGCCAGCAGTGATGGGACAGAGAACACTGAAGCTTTCTTT.

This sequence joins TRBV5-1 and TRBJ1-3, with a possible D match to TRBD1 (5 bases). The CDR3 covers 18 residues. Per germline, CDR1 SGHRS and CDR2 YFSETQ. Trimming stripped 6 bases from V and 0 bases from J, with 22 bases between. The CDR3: CASTRTTYNPDSGNTIYF. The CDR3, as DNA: TGCGCCAGCACCCGGACAACCTACAACCCCGACTCTGGAAACACCATATATTTT.

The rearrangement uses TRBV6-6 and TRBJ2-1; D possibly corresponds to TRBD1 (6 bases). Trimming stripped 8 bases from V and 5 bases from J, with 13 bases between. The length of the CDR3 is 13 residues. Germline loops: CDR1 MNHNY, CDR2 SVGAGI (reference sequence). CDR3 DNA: TGTGCCAGCTCGGGGACACGCAACAATGAGCAGTTCTTC. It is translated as CASSGTRNNEQFF.

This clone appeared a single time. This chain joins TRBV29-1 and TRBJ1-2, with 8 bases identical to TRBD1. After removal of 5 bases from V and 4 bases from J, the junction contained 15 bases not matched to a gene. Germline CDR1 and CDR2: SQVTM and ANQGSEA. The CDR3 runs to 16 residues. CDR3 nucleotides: TGCAGCGTTTTCCAAGGTACGACAGGGGTCGGCTATGGCTACACCTTC. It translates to CSVFQGTTGVGYGYTF.

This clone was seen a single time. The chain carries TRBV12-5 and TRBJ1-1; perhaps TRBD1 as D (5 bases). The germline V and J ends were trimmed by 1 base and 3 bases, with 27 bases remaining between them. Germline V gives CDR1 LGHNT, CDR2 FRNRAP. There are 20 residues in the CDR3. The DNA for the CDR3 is TGTGCTAGTGGTTTGGCTCGGGGGGAAGGGGCCGTGCGAGGGGACACTGAAGCTTTCTTT. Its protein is CASGLARGEGAVRGDTEAFF.

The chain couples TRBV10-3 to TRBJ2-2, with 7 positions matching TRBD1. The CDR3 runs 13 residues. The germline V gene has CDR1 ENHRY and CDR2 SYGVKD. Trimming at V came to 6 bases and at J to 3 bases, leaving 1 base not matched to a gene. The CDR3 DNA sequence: TGTGCCATCAGGGGGACAGACACCGGGGAGCTGTTTTTT. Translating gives CAIRGTDTGELFF.

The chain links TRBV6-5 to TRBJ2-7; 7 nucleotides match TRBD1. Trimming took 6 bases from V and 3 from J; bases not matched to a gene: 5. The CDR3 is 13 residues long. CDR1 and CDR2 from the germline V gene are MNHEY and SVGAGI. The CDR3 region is CASRTGQIYEQYF. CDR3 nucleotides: TGTGCCAGCAGGACGGGACAGATCTACGAGCAGTACTTC.

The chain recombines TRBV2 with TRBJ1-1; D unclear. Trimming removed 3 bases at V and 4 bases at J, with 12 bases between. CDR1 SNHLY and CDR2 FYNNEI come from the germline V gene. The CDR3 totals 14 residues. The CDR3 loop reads CASSDPRLGTEAFF. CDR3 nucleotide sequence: TGTGCCAGCAGTGATCCGAGGTTGGGCACTGAAGCTTTCTTT.

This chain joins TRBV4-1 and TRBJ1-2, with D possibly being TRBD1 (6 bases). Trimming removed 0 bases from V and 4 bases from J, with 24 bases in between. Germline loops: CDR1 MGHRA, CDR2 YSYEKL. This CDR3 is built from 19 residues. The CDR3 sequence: CASSQDYGGRPLDSYGYTF. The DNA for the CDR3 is TGCGCCAGCAGCCAAGATTACGGGGGGCGTCCGTTGGATAGCTATGGCTACACCTTC.

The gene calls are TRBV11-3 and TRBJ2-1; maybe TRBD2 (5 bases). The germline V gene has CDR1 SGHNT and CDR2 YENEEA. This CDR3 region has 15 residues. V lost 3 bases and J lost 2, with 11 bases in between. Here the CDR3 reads CASSFRGSTYNEQFF. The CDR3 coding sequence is TGTGCCAGCAGCTTCCGAGGGAGTACCTACAATGAGCAGTTCTTC.

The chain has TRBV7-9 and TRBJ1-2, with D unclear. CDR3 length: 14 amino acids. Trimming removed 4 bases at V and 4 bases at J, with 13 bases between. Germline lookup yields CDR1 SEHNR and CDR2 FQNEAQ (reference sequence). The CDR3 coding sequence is TGTGCCAGCAGCTCACCCCTGGGCAGCTATGGCTACACCTTC. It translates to CASSSPLGSYGYTF.

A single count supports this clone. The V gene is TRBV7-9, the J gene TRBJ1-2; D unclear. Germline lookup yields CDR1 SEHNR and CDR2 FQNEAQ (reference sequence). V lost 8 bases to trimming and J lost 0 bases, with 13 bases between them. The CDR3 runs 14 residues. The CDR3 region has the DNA TGTGCCAGCCTTCACAGCAATTCTAACTATGGCTACACCTTC. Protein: CASLHSNSNYGYTF.

The DNA of the CDR3 is TGTGCCAGCAGCTTAGCTCCACCACCGGGGTATGGCTACACCTTC. This codes for CASSLAPPPGYGYTF. The rearrangement links TRBV7-8 to TRBJ1-2; no firm D call. Trimming left V 0 bases short and J 5 bases short, with 13 bases between. The CDR3 consists of 15 residues. CDR1 is SGHVS and CDR2 is FQNEAQ in the germline V gene.

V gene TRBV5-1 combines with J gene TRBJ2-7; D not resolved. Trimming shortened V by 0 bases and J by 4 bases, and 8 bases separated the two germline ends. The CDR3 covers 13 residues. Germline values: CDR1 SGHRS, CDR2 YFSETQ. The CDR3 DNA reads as TGCGCCAGCAGCTTGGCCCGCGATTACGAGCAGTACTTC. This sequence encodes CASSLARDYEQYF.

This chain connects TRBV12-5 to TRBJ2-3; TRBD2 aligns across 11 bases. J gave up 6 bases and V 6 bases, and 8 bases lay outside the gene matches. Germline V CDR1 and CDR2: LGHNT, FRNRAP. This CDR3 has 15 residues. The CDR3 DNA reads TGTGCTAGTGGCGTAGCGGGGGGGCCGGCGGATACGCAGTATTTT. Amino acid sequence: CASGVAGGPADTQYF.

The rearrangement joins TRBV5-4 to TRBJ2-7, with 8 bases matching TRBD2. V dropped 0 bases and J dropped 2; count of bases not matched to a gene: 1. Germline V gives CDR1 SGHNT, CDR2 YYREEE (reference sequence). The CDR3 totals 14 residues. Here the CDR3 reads CASSLEGLAYEQYF. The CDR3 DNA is TGTGCCAGCAGCTTGGAGGGACTAGCCTACGAGCAGTACTTC.

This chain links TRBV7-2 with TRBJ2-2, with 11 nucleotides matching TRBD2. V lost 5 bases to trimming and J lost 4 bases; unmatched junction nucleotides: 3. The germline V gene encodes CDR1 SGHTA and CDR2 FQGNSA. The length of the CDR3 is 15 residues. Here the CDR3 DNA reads TGTGCCAGCAGCGTGACTAGCGGGGTCACCGGGGAGCTGTTTTTT. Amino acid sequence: CASSVTSGVTGELFF.

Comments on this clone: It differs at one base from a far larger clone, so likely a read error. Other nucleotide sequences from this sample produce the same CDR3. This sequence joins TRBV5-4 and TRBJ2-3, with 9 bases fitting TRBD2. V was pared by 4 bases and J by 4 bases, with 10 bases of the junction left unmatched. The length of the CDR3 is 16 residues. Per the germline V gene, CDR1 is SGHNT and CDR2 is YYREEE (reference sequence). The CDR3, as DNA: TGTGCCAGCAGCCAAGCCGAGCGGGGGGTGGCAGATACGCAGTATTTT. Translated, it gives CASSQAERGVADTQYF.